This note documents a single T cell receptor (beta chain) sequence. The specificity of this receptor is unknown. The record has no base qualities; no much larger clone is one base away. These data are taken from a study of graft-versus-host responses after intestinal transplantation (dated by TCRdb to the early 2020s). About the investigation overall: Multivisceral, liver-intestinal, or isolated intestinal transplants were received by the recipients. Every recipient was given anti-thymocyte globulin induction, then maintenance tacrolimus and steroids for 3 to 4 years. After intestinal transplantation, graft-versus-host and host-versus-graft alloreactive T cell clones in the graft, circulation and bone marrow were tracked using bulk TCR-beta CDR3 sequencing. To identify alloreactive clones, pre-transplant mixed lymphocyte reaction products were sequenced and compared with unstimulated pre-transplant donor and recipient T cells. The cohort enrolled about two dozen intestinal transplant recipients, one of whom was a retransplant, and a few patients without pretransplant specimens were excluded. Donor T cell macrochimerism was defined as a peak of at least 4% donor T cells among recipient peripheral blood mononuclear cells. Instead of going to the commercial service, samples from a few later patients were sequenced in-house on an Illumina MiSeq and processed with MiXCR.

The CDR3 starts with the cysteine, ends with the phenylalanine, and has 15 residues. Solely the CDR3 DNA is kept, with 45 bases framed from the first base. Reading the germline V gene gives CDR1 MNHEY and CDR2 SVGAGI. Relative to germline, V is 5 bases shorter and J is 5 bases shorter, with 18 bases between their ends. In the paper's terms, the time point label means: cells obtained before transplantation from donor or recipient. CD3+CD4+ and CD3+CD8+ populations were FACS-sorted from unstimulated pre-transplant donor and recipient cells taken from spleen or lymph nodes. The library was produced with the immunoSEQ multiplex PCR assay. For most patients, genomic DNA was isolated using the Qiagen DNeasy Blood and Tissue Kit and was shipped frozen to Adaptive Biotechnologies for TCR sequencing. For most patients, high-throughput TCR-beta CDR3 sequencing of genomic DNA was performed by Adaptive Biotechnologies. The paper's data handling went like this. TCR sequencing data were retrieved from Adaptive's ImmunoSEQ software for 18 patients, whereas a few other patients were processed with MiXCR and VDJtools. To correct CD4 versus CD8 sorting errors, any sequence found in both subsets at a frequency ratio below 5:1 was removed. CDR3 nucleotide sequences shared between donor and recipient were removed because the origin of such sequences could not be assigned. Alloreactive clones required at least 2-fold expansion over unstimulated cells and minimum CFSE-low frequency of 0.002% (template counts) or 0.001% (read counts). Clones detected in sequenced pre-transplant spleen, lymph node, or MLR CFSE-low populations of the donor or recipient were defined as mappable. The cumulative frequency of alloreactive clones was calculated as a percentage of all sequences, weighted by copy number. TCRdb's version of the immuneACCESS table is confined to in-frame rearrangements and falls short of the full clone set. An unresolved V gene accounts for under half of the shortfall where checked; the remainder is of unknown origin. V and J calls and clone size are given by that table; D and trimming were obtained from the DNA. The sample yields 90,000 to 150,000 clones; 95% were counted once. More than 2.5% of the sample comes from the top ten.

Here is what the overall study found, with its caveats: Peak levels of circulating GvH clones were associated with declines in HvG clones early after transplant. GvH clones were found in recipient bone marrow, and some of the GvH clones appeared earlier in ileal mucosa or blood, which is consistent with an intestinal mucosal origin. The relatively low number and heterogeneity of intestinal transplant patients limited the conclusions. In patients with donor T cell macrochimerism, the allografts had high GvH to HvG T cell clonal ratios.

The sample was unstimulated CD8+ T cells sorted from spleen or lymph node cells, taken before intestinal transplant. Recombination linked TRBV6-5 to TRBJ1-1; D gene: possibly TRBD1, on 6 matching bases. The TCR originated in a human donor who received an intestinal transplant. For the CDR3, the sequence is CASSKRAGARTEAFF. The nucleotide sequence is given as TGTGCCAGCAGTAAACGGGCGGGGGCGAGGACTGAAGCTTTCTTT.